These 5 T cell receptor beta chains originate from one sample sequenced in a study of PD-1 blockade in classical Hodgkin lymphoma. Profiled with immunoSEQ multiplex PCR; TCRdb holds only in-frame clones, not every one. The data contain about 110,000 clones, 70% to 90% of them singletons. Exposure to brentuximab vedotin varied, and each patient had relapsed following autologous stem cell transplantation. The sequencing here drew on peripheral blood mononuclear cells (PBMCs), taken before the second cycle of nivolumab. All receptors come from a human donor with classical Hodgkin lymphoma.

The chain carries TRBV6-1 and TRBJ2-2; 12 nucleotides agree with TRBD1. The CDR3 is 19 residues long. Germline CDR1 reads MNHNS; CDR2 reads SASEGT. With 0 bases clipped from V and 5 bases from J, the junction kept 10 bases outside the gene matches. The CDR3 nucleotides read TGTGCCAGCAGTGAAGCGCCTGGGGACAGGGGGCTTTATACCGGGGAGCTGTTTTTT. This gives the protein CASSEAPGDRGLYTGELFF.

The rearrangement links TRBV27 to TRBJ1-2; 9 bases are a match to TRBD1. Unmatched junction bases numbered 13, after V lost 6 bases and J lost 5 bases. In germline, CDR1 is MNHEY, CDR2 SMNVEV (reference sequence). The CDR3 spans 16 residues. The CDR3, as DNA: TGTGCCAGCAGGCCGCAAACAGGGGGCGCCGGGTATGGCTACACCTTC. Amino acid sequence: CASRPQTGGAGYGYTF.

The chain employs TRBV4-2 and TRBJ2-7, with 11 bases lining up with TRBD2. The CDR3 is 17 residues long. V trimming: 1 base; J trimming: 5 bases; junction bases outside the gene matches: 10. Germline CDR1 is LGHNA and CDR2 is YNFKEQ. CDR3 nucleotide sequence: TGTGCCAGCAGCCAAGGGGCTTCCCTAGCGGGAGGAAACGAGCAGTACTTC. Translation gives CASSQGASLAGGNEQYF.

This chain connects TRBV7-2 to TRBJ2-7, with 8 bases aligning to TRBD1. V shed 3 bases, J shed 2 bases, and the junction held 6 bases outside the gene matches. This CDR3 has 15 amino acids. The V gene's germline CDR1 is SGHTA and CDR2 FQGNSA. For the CDR3, the DNA is TGTGCCAGCAGCTTTGGACAGGGCAGAACCTACGAGCAGTACTTC. This translates into CASSFGQGRTYEQYF.

The chain combines TRBV7-9 with TRBJ1-2, with D uncertain. Germline-derived CDR1 and CDR2 are SEHNR and FQNEAQ (reference sequence). CDR3 length: 12 amino acids. Trimming removed 0 bases from V and 6 bases from J, with 5 bases in between. CDR3 bases: TGTGCCAGCAGCTTAGCAGGGAATGGCTACACCTTC. This gives the protein CASSLAGNGYTF.